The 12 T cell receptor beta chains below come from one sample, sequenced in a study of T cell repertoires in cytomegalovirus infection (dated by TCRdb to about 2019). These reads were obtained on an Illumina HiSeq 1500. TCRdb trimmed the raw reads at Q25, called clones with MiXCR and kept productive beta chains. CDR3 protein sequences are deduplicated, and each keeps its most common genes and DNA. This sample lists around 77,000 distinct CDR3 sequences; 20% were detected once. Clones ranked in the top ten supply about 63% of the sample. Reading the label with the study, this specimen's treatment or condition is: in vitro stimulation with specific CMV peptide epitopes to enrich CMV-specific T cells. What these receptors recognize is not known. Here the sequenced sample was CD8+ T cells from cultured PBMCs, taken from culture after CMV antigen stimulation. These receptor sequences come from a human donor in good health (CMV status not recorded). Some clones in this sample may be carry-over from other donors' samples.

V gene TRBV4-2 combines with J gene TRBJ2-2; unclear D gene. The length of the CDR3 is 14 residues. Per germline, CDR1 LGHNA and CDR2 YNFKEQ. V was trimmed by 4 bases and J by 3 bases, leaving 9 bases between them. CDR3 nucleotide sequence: TGTGCCAGCAGCCCCGTGGTAGACACCGGGGAGCTGTTTTTT. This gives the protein CASSPVVDTGELFF.

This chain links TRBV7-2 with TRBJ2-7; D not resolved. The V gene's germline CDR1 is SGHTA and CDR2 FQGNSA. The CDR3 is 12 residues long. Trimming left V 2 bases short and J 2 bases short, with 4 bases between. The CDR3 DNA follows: TGTGCCAGCAGCTTATCGACCTACGAGCAGTACTTC. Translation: CASSLSTYEQYF. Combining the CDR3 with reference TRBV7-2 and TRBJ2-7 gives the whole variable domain GAGVSQSPSNKVTEKGKDVELRCDPISGHTALYWYRQSLGQGLEFLIYFQGNSAPDKSGLPSDRFSAERTGGSVSTLTIQRTQQEDSAVYLCASSLSTYEQYFGPGTRLTVT.

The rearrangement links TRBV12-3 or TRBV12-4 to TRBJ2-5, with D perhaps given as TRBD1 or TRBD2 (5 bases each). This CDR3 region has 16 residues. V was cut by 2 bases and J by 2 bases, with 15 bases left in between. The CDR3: CASSLWGSNDQETQYF. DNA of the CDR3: TGTGCCAGCAGTTTATGGGGGAGTAATGATCAAGAGACCCAGTACTTC.

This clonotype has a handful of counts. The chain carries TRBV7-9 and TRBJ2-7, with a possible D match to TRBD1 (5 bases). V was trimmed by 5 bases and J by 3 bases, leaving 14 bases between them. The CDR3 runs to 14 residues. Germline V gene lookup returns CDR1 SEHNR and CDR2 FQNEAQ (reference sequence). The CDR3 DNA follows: TGTGCCAGCAGCCCCCGACAGTCTAACTACGAGCAGTACTTC. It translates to CASSPRQSNYEQYF.

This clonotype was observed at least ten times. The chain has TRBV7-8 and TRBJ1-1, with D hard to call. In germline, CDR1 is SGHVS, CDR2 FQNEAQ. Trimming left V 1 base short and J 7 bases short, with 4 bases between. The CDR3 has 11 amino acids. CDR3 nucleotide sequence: TGTGCCAGCAGCTTAGGACTTGAAGCTTTCTTT. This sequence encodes CASSLGLEAFF.

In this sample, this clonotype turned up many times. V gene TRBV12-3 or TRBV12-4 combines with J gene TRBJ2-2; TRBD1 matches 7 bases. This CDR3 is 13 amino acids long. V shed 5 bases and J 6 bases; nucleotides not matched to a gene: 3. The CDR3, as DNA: TGTGCCAGCAGTCCAGGGGGTGCCGGGGAGCTGTTTTTT. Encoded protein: CASSPGGAGELFF.

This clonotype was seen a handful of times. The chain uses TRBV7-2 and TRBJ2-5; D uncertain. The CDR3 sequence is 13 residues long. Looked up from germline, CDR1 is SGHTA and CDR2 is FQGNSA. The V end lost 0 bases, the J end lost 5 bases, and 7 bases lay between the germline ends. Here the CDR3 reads CASSLASRETQYF. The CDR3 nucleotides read TGTGCCAGCAGCTTAGCCAGTAGGGAGACCCAGTACTTC.

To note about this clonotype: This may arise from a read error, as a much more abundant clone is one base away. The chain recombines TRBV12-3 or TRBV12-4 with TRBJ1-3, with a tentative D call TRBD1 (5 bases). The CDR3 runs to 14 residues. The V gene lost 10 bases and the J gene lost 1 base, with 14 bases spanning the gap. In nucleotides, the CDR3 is TGTGCCAACCTTGGGGGAAGATCTGGAAACACCATATATTTT. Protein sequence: CANLGGRSGNTIYF.

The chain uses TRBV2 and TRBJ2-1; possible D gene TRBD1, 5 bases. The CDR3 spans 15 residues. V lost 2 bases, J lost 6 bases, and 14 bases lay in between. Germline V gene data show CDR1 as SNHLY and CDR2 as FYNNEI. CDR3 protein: CASSETTATGNEQFF. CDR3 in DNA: TGTGCCAGCAGTGAAACGACAGCTACGGGCAATGAGCAGTTCTTC.

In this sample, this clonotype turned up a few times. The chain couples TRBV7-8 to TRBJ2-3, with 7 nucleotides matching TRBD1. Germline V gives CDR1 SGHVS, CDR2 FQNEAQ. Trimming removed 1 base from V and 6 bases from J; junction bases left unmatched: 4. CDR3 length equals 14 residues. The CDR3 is CASSLVTGEDTQYF. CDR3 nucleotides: TGTGCCAGCAGCTTAGTTACAGGGGAGGATACGCAGTATTTT.

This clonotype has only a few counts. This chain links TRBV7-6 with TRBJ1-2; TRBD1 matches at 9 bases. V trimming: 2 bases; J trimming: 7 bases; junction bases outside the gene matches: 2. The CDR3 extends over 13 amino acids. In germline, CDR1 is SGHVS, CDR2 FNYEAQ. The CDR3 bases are TGTGCCAGCAGCTTAACAGGGGGCACTGGCTACACCTTC. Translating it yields CASSLTGGTGYTF.

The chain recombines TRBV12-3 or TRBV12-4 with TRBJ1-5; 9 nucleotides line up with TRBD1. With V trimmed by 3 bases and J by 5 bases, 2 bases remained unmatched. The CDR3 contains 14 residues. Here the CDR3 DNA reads TGTGCCAGCAGTTTGACAGGGGGATATCAGCCCCAGCATTTT. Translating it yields CASSLTGGYQPQHF.